A selection of T cell receptor beta chains follows, all from one sample in a study of identical twins. TCRdb analysed the 5' RACE reads with MiXCR anew, one entry per CDR3 protein. Of under 500,000 distinct CDR3 sequences listed, roughly 13% are singletons. These data were also reused for a study on yellow fever vaccine responses in identical twins.

What was sequenced was CD4+ T cells sorted from blood. The receptors shown here come from a woman between 18 and 29 years old in good health. Each CDR3 is given with its conserved first and last residue. The order of the fields is V gene, J gene, CDR3 protein.

>TRBV7-2|TRBJ1-2
CASSRGQGAQDSGYTF
>TRBV10-3|TRBJ1-2
CAISETGGDENGYTF
>TRBV12-3/TRBV12-4|TRBJ2-5
CASSLEGRGPETQYF
>TRBV6-5|TRBJ1-5
CASSYSANQPQHF
>TRBV7-2|TRBJ2-3
CASSLRTSRDTQYF
>TRBV12-3/TRBV12-4|TRBJ2-3
CASTTGGGSDTQYF
>TRBV12-3/TRBV12-4|TRBJ1-2
CASSRGAGLSYYGYTF
>TRBV7-2|TRBJ1-1
CAKHRTGGMNTEAFF
>TRBV4-2|TRBJ1-2
CASSQAAADYGYTF
>TRBV5-1|TRBJ1-2
CASSLARTGGPLYGYTF
>TRBV20-1|TRBJ2-1
CSARSTLGRSEQFF
>TRBV28|TRBJ1-1
CASSLLGDTEAFF
>TRBV6-1|TRBJ2-7
CASTSGTGKYEQYF
>TRBV6-1|TRBJ1-6
CASRGENSPLHF
>TRBV30|TRBJ2-3
CAWSPIGGGPSTDTQYF
>TRBV6-1|TRBJ2-1
CASSSPLRGEYNEQFF
>TRBV12-3/TRBV12-4|TRBJ2-3
CASTTWASGTTDTQYF
>TRBV10-3|TRBJ2-7
CAISEFQGANEQYF
>TRBV6-1|TRBJ2-5
CASSTGASSWETQYF
>TRBV20-1|TRBJ2-7
CSAREQRVSYEQYF
>TRBV18|TRBJ2-1
CASSRGLAEEQFF
>TRBV7-6|TRBJ2-5
CASSNSGNQETQYF
>TRBV7-9|TRBJ2-7
CASSLFRSVTPHEQYF
>TRBV7-2|TRBJ2-1
CASGVSLHSYNEQFF
>TRBV29-1|TRBJ1-2
CSVAGPTNYGYTF
>TRBV5-1|TRBJ2-7
CASSLNGLAGGQEQYF
>TRBV2|TRBJ2-3
CASSDGTGATDTQYF
>TRBV12-3/TRBV12-4|TRBJ2-7
CASSSGIGREYF
>TRBV3-1|TRBJ2-1
CASSQTPSGRGKGQFF
>TRBV24-1|TRBJ2-1
CATSDRVSGRSSYNEQFF
>TRBV28|TRBJ1-5
CASSPPGGKGPQHF
>TRBV11-2|TRBJ1-2
CASSPHRGESGYTF
>TRBV20-1|TRBJ2-7
CSALQREGSYEQYF
>TRBV7-3|TRBJ2-1
CASSTSGTRGNEQFF
>TRBV6-1|TRBJ2-2
CASREGVSVGELFF
>TRBV12-3/TRBV12-4|TRBJ2-1
CASSSFQISGGGSYNEQFF
>TRBV12-3/TRBV12-4|TRBJ2-7
CASSFAGGSSYEQYF
>TRBV6-1|TRBJ2-7
CASRDKRRSSYEQYF
>TRBV12-3/TRBV12-4|TRBJ1-4
CASSLRGGEKLFF
>TRBV2|TRBJ2-4
CASKERENIQYF
>TRBV4-3|TRBJ2-7
CASSEGLAGGHIAYEQYF
>TRBV6-2/TRBV6-3|TRBJ2-1
CASSYFDEQFF
>TRBV3-1|TRBJ2-3
CASSQFGGVTDTQYF
>TRBV6-1|TRBJ2-2
CASRRPGLGGGELFF
>TRBV5-5|TRBJ2-3
CASSKLKTSGPDTQYF
>TRBV27|TRBJ2-5
CASSSSGGAGTQYF
>TRBV21-1|TRBJ2-1
CASSEGTSGFNEQFF